This T cell receptor beta chain was identified in a study of Tregs in tolerant kidney transplant recipients. Findings and limits, study-wide: Findings come from small patient numbers and require larger validation. Antigen-driven expansion was suggested because donor-specific Tregs expanded more than all Tregs in tolerant patients.

Trimming removed 0 bases at V and 9 bases at J, with 9 bases between. Germline V gene data show CDR1 as GTSNPN and CDR2 as SVGIG (reference sequence). This CDR3 region has 13 residues. Here immunoSEQ multiplex PCR was the method, and the copy in TCRdb shows in-frame clones only, minus some. The sample contains tens of thousands of clones, over 85% of which appear only once. About this clone: The antigen is undetermined.

Mixed chimerism was transient after nonmyeloablative marrow transplants from related graft donors. The source of this sequence is a human patient who received a combined kidney and bone marrow transplant. Some T cells may be transferred from the graft donor. Sequences were derived from CD4+ T cells from blood (PBMCs), sampled 12 months after the transplant. This chain uses TRBV30 with TRBJ1-6, with D perhaps matching TRBD1 (6 bases). CDR3 in amino acids: CAWSVQGISPLHF. In DNA form, the CDR3 reads TGTGCCTGGAGTGTGCAGGGGATTTCACCCCTCCACTTT.